The T cell receptor beta chain under discussion was sequenced for a study of shared clonotypes between healthy human individuals. V shed 3 bases, J shed 5 bases, and the junction held 13 bases outside the gene matches. This CDR3 is 19 amino acids long. Germline V gene lookup returns CDR1 LNHDA and CDR2 SQIVND (reference sequence). With respect to this clone: Its matching antigen is unknown.

Regarding the study as a whole: The sampled material consisted only of blood, and tissue repertoires are likely to differ.

It was across several immunoSEQ plates that each subset's genomic DNA was evenly split. Here immunoSEQ multiplex PCR was the method, and the copy in TCRdb shows in-frame clones only, minus some. Found here are about 500,000 clones, around 77% of them singletons; the top ten hold around 12%. Genomic DNA, for the unsorted samples, came from 75 million to 95 million PBMCs. This chain uses TRBV19 with TRBJ2-6; the match to TRBD1 covers 10 bases. The sequencing input was PBMCs. This clonotype was obtained from a middle-aged woman in good health. Some clones in this sample may be carry-over from other donors' samples. CDR3 coding DNA: TGTGCCAGTAGTATCCCCAAGACAGGGGGCTCGGGTAGGGCCAACGTCCTGACTTTC. Translation gives CASSIPKTGGSGRANVLTF.